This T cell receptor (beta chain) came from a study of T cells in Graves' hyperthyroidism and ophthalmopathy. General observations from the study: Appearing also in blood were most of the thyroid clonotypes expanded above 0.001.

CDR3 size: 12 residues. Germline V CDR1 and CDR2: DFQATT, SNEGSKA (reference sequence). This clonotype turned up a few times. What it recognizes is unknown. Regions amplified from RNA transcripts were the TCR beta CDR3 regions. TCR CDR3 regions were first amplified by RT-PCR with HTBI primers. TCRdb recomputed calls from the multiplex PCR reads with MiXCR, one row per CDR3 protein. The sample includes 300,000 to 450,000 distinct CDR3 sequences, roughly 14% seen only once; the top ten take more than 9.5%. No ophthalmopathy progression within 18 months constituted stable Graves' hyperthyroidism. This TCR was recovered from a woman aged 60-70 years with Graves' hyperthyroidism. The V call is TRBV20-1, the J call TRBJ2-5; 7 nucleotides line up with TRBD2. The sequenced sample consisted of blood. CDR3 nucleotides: TGCAGCATCACTAGCGTCCAAGAGACCCAGTACTTC. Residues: CSITSVQETQYF.